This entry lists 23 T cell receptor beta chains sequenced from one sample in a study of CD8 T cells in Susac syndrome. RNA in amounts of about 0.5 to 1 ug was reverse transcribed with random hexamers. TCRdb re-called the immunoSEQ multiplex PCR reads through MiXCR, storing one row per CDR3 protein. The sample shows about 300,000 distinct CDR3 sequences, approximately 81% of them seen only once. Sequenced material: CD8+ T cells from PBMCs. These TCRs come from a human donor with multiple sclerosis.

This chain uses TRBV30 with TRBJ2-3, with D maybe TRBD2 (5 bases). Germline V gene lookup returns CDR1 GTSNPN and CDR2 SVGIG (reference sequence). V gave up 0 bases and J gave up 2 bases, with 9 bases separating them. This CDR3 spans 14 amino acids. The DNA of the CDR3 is TGTGCCTGGAGTGTAGCGGCCCTCACAGATACGCAGTATTTT. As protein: CAWSVAALTDTQYF. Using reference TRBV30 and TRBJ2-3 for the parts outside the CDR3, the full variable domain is SQTIHQWPATLVQPVGSPLSLECTVEGTSNPNLYWYRQAAGRGLQLLFYSVGIGQISSEVPQNLSASRPQDRQFILSSKKLLLSDSGFYLCAWSVAALTDTQYFGPGTRLTVL.

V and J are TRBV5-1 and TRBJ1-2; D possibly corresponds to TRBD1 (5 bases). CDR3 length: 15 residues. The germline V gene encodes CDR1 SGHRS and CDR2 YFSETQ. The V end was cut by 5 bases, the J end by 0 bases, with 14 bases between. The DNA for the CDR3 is TGCGCCAGCAGTCCCGGGACGGTAGCTAACTATGGCTACACCTTC. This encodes CASSPGTVANYGYTF.

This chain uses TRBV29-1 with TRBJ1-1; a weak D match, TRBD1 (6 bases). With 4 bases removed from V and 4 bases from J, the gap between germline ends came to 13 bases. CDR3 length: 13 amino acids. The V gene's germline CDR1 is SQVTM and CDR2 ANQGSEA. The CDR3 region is CSVGGGGRTEAFF. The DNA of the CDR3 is TGCAGCGTTGGGGGGGGCGGACGCACTGAAGCTTTCTTT.

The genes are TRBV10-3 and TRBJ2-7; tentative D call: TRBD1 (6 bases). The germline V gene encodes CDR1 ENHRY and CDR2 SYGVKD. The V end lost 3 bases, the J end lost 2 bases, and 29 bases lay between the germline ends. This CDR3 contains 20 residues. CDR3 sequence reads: CAISDSKDIPGTPLAYEQYF. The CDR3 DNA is TGTGCCATCAGTGACTCCAAAGATATTCCCGGGACACCTCTCGCCTACGAGCAGTACTTC.

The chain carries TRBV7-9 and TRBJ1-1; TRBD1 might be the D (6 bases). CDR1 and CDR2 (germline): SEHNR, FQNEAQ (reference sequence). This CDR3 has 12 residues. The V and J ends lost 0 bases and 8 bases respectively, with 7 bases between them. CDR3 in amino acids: CASSLAGQEAFF. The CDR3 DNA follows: TGTGCCAGCAGCTTAGCAGGACAGGAAGCTTTCTTT.

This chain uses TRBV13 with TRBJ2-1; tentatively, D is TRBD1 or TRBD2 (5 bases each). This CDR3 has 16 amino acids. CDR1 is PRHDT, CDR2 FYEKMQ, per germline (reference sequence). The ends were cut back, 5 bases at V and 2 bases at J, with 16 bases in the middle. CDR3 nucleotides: TGTGCCAGCAGCCCTCGGGACCAGCGTGCCTACAATGAGCAGTTCTTC. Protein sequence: CASSPRDQRAYNEQFF.

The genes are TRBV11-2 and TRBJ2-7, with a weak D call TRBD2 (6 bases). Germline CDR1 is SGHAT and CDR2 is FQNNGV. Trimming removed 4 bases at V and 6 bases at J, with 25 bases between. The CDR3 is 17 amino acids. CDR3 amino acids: CASSSLGQEGGRREQYF. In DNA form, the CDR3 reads TGTGCCAGCAGCTCCCTCGGTCAGGAGGGAGGTAGACGCGAGCAGTACTTC.

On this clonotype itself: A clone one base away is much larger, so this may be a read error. The CDR3 nucleotides read TGTGCCAGCAGCTTATTCGACGAGCAGTACTTC. It encodes CASSLFDEQYF. The rearrangement links TRBV11-2 to TRBJ2-7; D is unresolved. V lost 2 bases and J lost 5, with 4 bases in between. Germline V lookup: CDR1 SGHAT, CDR2 FQNNGV. The CDR3 totals 11 residues.

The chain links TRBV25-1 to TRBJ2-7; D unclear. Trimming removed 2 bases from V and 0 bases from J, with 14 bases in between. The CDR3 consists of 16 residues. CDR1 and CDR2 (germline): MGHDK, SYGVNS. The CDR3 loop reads CASSEGQAARSYEQYF. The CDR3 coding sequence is TGTGCCAGCAGTGAAGGGCAGGCAGCCCGCTCCTACGAGCAGTACTTC.

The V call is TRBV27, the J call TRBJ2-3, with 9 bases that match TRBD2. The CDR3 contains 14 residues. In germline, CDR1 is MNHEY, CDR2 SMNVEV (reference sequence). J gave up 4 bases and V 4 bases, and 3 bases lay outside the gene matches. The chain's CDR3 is CASSSTSGPDTQYF. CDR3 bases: TGTGCCAGCAGTTCGACTAGCGGCCCAGATACGCAGTATTTT.

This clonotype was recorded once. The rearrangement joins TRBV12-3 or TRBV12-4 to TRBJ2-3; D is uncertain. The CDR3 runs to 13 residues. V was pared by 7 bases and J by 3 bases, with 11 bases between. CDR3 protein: CASTLVTTDTQYF. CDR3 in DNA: TGTGCCAGCACCTTGGTGACTACAGATACGCAGTATTTT.

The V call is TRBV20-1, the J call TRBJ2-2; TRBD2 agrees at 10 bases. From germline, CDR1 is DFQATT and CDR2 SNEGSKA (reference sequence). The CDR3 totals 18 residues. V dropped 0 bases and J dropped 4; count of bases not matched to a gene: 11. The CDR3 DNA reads TGCAGTGCTAGAGATCCCCCCAAGCGGGAGGGACGCACCGGGGAGCTGTTTTTT. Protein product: CSARDPPKREGRTGELFF.

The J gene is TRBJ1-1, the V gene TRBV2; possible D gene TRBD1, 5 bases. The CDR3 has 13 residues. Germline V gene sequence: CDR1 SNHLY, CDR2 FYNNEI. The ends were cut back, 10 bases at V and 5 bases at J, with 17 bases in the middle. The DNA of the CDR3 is TGTGCCACCCGGGGGGACCGATGGACTGAAGCTTTCTTT. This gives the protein CATRGDRWTEAFF.

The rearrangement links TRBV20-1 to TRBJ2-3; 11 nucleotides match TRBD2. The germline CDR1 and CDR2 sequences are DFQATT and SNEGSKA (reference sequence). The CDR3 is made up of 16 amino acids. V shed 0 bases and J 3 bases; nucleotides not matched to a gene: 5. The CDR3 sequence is CSARDFSGRETDTQYF. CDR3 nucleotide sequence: TGCAGTGCTAGAGATTTTAGCGGGAGGGAGACAGATACGCAGTATTTT.

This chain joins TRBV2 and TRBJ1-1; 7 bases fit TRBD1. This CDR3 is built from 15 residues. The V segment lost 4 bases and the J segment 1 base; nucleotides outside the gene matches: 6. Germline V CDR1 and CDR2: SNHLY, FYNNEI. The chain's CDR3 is CASSVNGQENTEAFF. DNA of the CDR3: TGTGCCAGCAGTGTGAATGGACAGGAGAACACTGAAGCTTTCTTT.

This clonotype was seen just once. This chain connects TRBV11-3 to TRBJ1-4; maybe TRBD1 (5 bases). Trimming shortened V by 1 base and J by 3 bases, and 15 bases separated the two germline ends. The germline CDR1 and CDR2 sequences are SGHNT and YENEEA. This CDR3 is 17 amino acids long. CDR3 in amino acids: CASSLVSSTVPNEKLFF. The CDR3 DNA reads TGTGCCAGCAGCTTAGTTTCGTCGACAGTCCCTAATGAAAAACTGTTTTTT.

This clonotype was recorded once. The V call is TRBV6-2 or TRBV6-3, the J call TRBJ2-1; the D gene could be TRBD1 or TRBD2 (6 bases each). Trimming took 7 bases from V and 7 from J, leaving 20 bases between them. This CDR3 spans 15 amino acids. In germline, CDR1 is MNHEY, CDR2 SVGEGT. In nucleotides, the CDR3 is TGTGCCAGCACCCAGGGGCGGGAAGGAGGGAATGAGCAGTTCTTC. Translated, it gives CASTQGREGGNEQFF.

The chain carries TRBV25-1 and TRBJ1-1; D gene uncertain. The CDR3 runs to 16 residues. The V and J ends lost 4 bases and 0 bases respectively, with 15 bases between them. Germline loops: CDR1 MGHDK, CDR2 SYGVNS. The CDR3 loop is CASSASPGYMNTEAFF. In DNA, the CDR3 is TGTGCCAGCAGTGCGAGCCCTGGGTACATGAACACTGAAGCTTTCTTT.

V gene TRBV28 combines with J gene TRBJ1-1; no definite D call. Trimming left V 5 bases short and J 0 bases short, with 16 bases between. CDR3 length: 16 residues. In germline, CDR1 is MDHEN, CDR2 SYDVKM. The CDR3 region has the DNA TGTGCCAGCAGTACACTAGGGCCGGGCATGAACACTGAAGCTTTCTTT. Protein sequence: CASSTLGPGMNTEAFF.

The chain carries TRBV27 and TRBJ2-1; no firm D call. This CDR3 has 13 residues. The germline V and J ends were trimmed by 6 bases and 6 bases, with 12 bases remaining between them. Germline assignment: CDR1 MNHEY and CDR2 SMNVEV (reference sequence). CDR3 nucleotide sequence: TGTGCCAGCAGCTTAGACTGGGGCAATGAGCAGTTCTTC. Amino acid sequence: CASSLDWGNEQFF.

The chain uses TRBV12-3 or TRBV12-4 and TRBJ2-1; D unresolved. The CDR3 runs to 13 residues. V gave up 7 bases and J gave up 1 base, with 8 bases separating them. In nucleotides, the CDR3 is TGTGCCAGCACACCCGTATCCTACAATGAGCAGTTCTTC. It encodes CASTPVSYNEQFF.

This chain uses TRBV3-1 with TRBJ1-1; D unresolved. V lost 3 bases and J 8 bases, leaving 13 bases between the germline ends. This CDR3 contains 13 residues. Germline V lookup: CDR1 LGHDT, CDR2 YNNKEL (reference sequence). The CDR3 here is CASSQGRRAEAFF. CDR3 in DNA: TGTGCCAGCAGCCAGGGCCGCCGGGCCGAAGCTTTCTTT.

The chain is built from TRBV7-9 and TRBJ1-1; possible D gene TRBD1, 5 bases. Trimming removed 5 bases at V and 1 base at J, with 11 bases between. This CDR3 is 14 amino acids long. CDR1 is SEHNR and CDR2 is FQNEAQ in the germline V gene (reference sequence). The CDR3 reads CASSLKGKNTEAFF. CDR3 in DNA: TGTGCCAGCAGCCTGAAGGGGAAGAACACTGAAGCTTTCTTT.